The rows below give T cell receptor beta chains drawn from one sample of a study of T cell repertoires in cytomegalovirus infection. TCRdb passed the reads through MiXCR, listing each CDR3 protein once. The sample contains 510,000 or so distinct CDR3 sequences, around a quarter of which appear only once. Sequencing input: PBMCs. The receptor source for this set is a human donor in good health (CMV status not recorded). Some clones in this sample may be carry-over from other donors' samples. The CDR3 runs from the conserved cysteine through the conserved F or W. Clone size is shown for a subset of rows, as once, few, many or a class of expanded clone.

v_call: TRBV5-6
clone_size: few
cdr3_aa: CASSPRPYSEQFF

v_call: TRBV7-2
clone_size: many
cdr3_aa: CASSSAGETQYF

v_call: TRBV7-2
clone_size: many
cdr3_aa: CASSLGLAGNNEQFF

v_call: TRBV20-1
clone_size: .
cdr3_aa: CSARGLAGDTNEQFF

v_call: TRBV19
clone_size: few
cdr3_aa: CASRKDRVAEAFF

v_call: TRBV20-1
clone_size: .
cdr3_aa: CSARDSLAGYGDTQYF

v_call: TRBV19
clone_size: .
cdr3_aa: CASSIAGGSGELFF

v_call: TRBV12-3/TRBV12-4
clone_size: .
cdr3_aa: CASRRVPPDTQYF

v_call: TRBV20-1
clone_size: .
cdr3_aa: CSARPVLVEQYF

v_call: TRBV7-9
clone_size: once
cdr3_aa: CASSTPTVGWTGELFF

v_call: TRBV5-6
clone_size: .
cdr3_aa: CASSTGLAGESGELFF

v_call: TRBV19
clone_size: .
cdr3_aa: CASSLIPGQGAVEAFF

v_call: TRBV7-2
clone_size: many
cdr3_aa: CASSLSGLESYEQYF

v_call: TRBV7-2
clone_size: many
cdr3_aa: CASSNRYTDTQYF

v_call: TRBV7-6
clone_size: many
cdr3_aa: CASSRNPGLLYNEQFF

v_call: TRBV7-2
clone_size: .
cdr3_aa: CASSNGVEAFF

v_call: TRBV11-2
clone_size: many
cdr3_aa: CASSPRGDIYNEQFF

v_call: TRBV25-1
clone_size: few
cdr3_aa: CASSTPGTQETQYF

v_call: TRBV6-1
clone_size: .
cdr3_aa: CASSYVAGQGYQETQYF

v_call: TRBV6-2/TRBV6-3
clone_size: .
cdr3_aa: CASSGWREGTTELAYEQYF

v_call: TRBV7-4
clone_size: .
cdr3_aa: CASSRRADGVYTF

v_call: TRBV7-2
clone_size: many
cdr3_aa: CASSPSRTGVNYGYTF

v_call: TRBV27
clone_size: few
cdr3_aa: CASSLWGRRDDFF

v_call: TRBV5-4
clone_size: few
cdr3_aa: CASNRGPGSYEQYF

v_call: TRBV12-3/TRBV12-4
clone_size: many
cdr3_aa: CASSFQILNTEAFF

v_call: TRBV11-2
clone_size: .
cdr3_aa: CASSLEDHVYEQYF

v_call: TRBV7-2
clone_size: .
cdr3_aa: CASSLGMDQPQHF

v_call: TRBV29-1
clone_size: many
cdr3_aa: CSVRGSYNEQFF

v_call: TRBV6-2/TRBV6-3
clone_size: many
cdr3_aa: CASTLRQATSLLNEQFF

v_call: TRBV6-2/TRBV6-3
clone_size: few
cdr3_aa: CASSSSRAVLWETQYF

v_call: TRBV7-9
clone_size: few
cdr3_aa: CASSPPWLAARGRNTDTQYF

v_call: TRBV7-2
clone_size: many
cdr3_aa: CASEKIAEEETQYF

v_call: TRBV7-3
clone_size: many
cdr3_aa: CASSNPTGRETQYF

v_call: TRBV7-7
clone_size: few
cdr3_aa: CASSLATSGGLGETQYF

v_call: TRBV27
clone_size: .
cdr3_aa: CASSFGITGNTIYF

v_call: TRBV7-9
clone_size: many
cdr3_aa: CASSYTSGRTLEQYF

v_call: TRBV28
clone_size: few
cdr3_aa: CASSTGTALDYEQYF

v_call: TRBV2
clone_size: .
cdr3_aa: CAITGLAGARYEQYF

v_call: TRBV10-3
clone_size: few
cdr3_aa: CAITNRGSEGYTF

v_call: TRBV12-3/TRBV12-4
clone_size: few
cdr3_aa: CASRGILNETQYF

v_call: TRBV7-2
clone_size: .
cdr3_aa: CASSSHILIYEQYF

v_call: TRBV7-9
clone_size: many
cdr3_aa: CASSLRPTEAFF

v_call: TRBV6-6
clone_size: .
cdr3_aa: CASSRDSLNTGELFF

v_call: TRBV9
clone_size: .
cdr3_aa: CASSETQGQWGRETQYF

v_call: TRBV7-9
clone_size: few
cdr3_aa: CASTSVGEQFF

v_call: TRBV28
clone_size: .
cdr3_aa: CASSYLGREGSTGELFF

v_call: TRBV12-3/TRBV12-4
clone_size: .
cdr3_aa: CASSLRVRAQPQHF

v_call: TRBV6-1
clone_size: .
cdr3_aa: CASSERGGQGAATGELFF

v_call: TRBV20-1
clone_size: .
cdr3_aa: CSARVITSWEQFF

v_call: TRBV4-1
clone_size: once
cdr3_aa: CASSQIQGQGVSGNTIYF

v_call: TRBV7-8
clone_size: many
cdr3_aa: CASSRRDRGFLDTEAFF

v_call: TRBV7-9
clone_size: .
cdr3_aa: CASSLRLAGGPNSHEQFF

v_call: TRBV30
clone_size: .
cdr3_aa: CAWSGSRVSGSGGELFF

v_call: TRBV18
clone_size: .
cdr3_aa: CASSLSTSGSFDEQFF

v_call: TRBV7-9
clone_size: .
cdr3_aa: CASSTGTGGKNDTQYF

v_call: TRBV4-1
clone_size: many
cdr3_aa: CASRTPGGNTGELFF

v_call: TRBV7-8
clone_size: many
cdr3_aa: CASSLGIGQPQHF